The following is a T cell receptor (beta chain) sequence with its context. Its antigen is still unknown. Noted treatment: about 20 received Ad26.COV2.S at low or high dose, single or two shots; about five received placebo; per-sample allocation not given. On day 63 after the first injection, vaccine and placebo recipients gave samples. This record belongs to a study of Ad26.COV2.S vaccination and SARS-CoV-2 variants. Study-wide background: Donor joined the COV1001 Ad26.COV2.S trial arm. Findings and limits, study-wide: Compared with placebo recipients, vaccine recipients had higher spike-specific TCR breadth.

Deletions cut 0 bases from V and 5 bases from J, with 11 bases between. This CDR3 spans 14 amino acids. In germline, CDR1 is SGHNT, CDR2 YYREEE (reference sequence). Assay used: immunoSEQ multiplex PCR; TCRdb lists only in-frame clones, some missing. The sample includes approximately 300,000 clones, roughly 80% of them seen just once. This chain connects TRBV5-4 to TRBJ1-1; tentatively, D is TRBD1 (5 bases). The origin of this receptor is a person aged 18 to 65 who received the Ad26.COV2.S COVID-19 vaccine or a placebo. Material: peripheral blood, obtained in a trial of Ad26.COV2.S vaccine versus placebo. The chain's CDR3 is CASSLAQGLTEAFF. CDR3 bases: TGTGCCAGCAGCTTGGCTCAGGGCTTGACTGAAGCTTTCTTT.